This T cell receptor (beta chain) is from a study of STAT5B mutations in CD4+ large granular lymphocyte leukemia. Whole-study results and caveats: TRBV06-family usage was enriched in top patient clones (8/27) versus controls (2/35).

This clone has just one count. Its antigen is not known. The assay was run at survey level. The data were produced by immunoSEQ multiplex PCR, yet TCRdb's version contains in-frame clones alone and is incomplete. This sample has tens of thousands of clones, with roughly 72% found just once. The germline gives CDR1 ENHRY, CDR2 SYGVKD. This CDR3 spans 16 amino acids. V lost 0 bases and J lost 6, with 17 bases in between. The specimen was CD4+ T cells from blood buffy coats. The chain is built from TRBV10-3 and TRBJ1-2; a weak D match, TRBD1 (5 bases). This TCR was recovered from a human donor in good health. The CDR3 sequence is CAISESEGFGGHGYTF. DNA for the CDR3: TGTGCCATCAGTGAGTCCGAAGGGTTTGGGGGTCATGGCTACACCTTC.